This T cell receptor beta chain was sequenced in a study of control samples from healthy donors and cancer patients. The V end was cut by 4 bases, the J end by 10 bases, with 17 bases between. This CDR3 region has 15 residues. Germline CDR1 LGHDT, CDR2 YNNKEL (reference sequence). Measured with immunoSEQ multiplex PCR; TCRdb has only the in-frame clones, and not every one. The table lists about 63,000 clones, over 75% of them singletons. The sequenced sample consisted of blood. The sequence was obtained from a man in his forties or fifties in good health. The chain uses TRBV3-1 (or the pseudogene TRBV3-2) and TRBJ1-6; maybe TRBD1 (6 bases). As DNA, the CDR3 is TGTGCCAGCAGCCCCACAGGGATAGGGGTATCACCCCTCCACTTT. Its protein product is CASSPTGIGVSPLHF.